There are many counts of the clone carrying this T cell receptor (beta chain). The antigen remains undetermined. This sample stems from a study of early T cells in non-severe SARS-CoV-2 infection. At the level of the study: Sequencing was performed on bulk RNA from unsorted whole blood, leaving chains unpaired. Regarding the study as a whole: Clonotype matching in VDJdb favored anti-spike CD8 responses and did not capture private and CD4 specificities.

Losses at the gene ends were 6 bases for V and 2 bases for J; bases not matched to a gene: 3. Germline values: CDR1 SNHLY, CDR2 FYNNEI. The CDR3 contains 14 residues. Unique molecular identifiers tagged individual cDNA molecules. TCRdb itself ran the 5' RACE reads through MiXCR, one entry per CDR3 protein. The sample has around 21,000 distinct CDR3 sequences; over 5.5% are singletons. Here the sequenced sample was whole blood, taken at baseline. J is TRBJ2-5 and V is TRBV2, with 10 positions matching TRBD1. The receptor comes from an adult who was a healthcare worker with PCR-confirmed SARS-CoV-2 infection or an uninfected control (not recorded which). CDR3 amino acids: CASRGTGAQETQYF. The CDR3 coding sequence is TGTGCCAGCAGGGGGACAGGGGCACAAGAGACCCAGTACTTC.